This is a list of T cell receptor beta chains from one sample in a study of cytomegalovirus exposure and HLA in healthy donors. The table came from immunoSEQ multiplex PCR; TCRdb's copy has only in-frame clones and leaves some out. The table lists some 66,000 clones, around 75% of them singletons. Input material: PBMCs. These receptors all stem from a man aged 55 to 70 in good health and CMV-seropositive. Each CDR3 is given with its conserved first and last residue. The order of the fields is J gene, V gene, clone size, D gene, CDR3 DNA, CDR3 protein. The D gene is left open where the match is weak. The listing skips clone size in some rows; elsewhere it reads once, few, many or a size class.

J gene: TRBJ2-2; V gene: TRBV9; clone size: NA; D gene: NA; CDR3 DNA: TGTGCCAGCAGCGTGAGCGAGATCGCGAACACCGGGGAGCTGTTTTTT; CDR3 protein: CASSVSEIANTGELFF
J gene: TRBJ2-1; V gene: TRBV27; clone size: NA; D gene: NA; CDR3 DNA: TGTGCCAGCCGTGAGGCCCCAGATGAGCAGTTCTTC; CDR3 protein: CASREAPDEQFF
J gene: TRBJ1-1; V gene: TRBV11-1; clone size: once; D gene: TRBD1; CDR3 DNA: TGTGCCAGCAGGCGACAGGGCGTAACTGAAGCTTTCTTT; CDR3 protein: CASRRQGVTEAFF
J gene: TRBJ2-1; V gene: TRBV11-3; clone size: NA; D gene: NA; CDR3 DNA: TGTGCCAGCAGCCTCCCCGCCGGGAGACTAACCTACAATGAGCAGTTCTTC; CDR3 protein: CASSLPAGRLTYNEQFF
J gene: TRBJ1-1; V gene: TRBV7-9; clone size: NA; D gene: TRBD1; CDR3 DNA: TGTGCCAGCAGCTTATTTACACAGGGGGCGAACACTGAAGCTTTCTTT; CDR3 protein: CASSLFTQGANTEAFF
J gene: TRBJ2-7; V gene: TRBV9; clone size: NA; D gene: NA; CDR3 DNA: TGTGCCAGCAGCGTAGGCGGAGGGGACTCCTCCTACGAGCAGTACTTC; CDR3 protein: CASSVGGGDSSYEQYF
J gene: TRBJ2-3; V gene: TRBV7-8; clone size: NA; D gene: TRBD2; CDR3 DNA: TGTGCCAGCAGCCGGGGAACGGGACTAGCGGGTGTTACGCAGTATTTT; CDR3 protein: CASSRGTGLAGVTQYF
J gene: TRBJ2-7; V gene: TRBV11-3; clone size: NA; D gene: NA; CDR3 DNA: TGTGCCAGCAGCTATACTGGGGGGTACAGCGAGCAGTACTTC; CDR3 protein: CASSYTGGYSEQYF
J gene: TRBJ1-5; V gene: TRBV2; clone size: NA; D gene: TRBD1; CDR3 DNA: TGTGCCAGCAGTGGGGGGCCGGGACAGGGGGCCCTTCAGCCCCAGCATTTT; CDR3 protein: CASSGGPGQGALQPQHF
J gene: TRBJ2-3; V gene: TRBV11-3; clone size: few; D gene: TRBD2; CDR3 DNA: TGTGCCAGCAGCCCTAGCGGGAGGGCCGAAGATACGCAGTATTTT; CDR3 protein: CASSPSGRAEDTQYF
J gene: TRBJ1-3; V gene: TRBV6-6; clone size: NA; D gene: NA; CDR3 DNA: TGTGCCAGCAGTTTCTTCGGGACAAACTCTGGAAACACCATATATTTT; CDR3 protein: CASSFFGTNSGNTIYF
J gene: TRBJ1-6; V gene: TRBV2; clone size: few; D gene: TRBD1; CDR3 DNA: TGTGCCAGCAGGTCGAGACAGGGATCAAATTCACCCCTCCACTTT; CDR3 protein: CASRSRQGSNSPLHF
J gene: TRBJ2-3; V gene: TRBV23-1; clone size: NA; D gene: TRBD2; CDR3 DNA: TGCGCCAGCACCGCGACTAGCGGAACAGATACGCAGTATTTT; CDR3 protein: CASTATSGTDTQYF
J gene: TRBJ1-5; V gene: TRBV4-1; clone size: NA; D gene: TRBD1; CDR3 DNA: TGCGCCAGCAGCCAAGACGGACAGGACAATCAGCCCCAGCATTTT; CDR3 protein: CASSQDGQDNQPQHF
J gene: TRBJ2-7; V gene: TRBV6-1; clone size: NA; D gene: TRBD1; CDR3 DNA: TGTGCCAGCAGCAACCAGGGACAGGTGACCTACGAGCAGTACTTC; CDR3 protein: CASSNQGQVTYEQYF
J gene: TRBJ1-5; V gene: TRBV6-5; clone size: NA; D gene: NA; CDR3 DNA: TGTGCCAGCAATCGGCAGGGAGGGCAGCCCCAGCATTTT; CDR3 protein: CASNRQGGQPQHF
J gene: TRBJ2-3; V gene: TRBV9; clone size: few; D gene: TRBD1; CDR3 DNA: TGTGCCAGCAGCTTCCGGGACAGCCGAACGACAGATACGCAGTATTTT; CDR3 protein: CASSFRDSRTTDTQYF
J gene: TRBJ2-7; V gene: TRBV6-5; clone size: NA; D gene: TRBD1; CDR3 DNA: TGTGCCAGCGGGACAGGGCGCCACGAGCAGTACTTC; CDR3 protein: CASGTGRHEQYF
J gene: TRBJ1-5; V gene: TRBV7-8; clone size: NA; D gene: TRBD1; CDR3 DNA: TGTGCCAGCAGCTTAGCGGCGCGGGGACAGTTGAATCAGCCCCAGCATTTT; CDR3 protein: CASSLAARGQLNQPQHF
J gene: TRBJ2-1; V gene: TRBV19; clone size: NA; D gene: TRBD1; CDR3 DNA: TGTGCCAGTACCCTGGGACAGGGGGGCGCTTGGGAGCAGTTCTTC; CDR3 protein: CASTLGQGGAWEQFF
J gene: TRBJ2-3; V gene: TRBV6-4; clone size: NA; D gene: TRBD1; CDR3 DNA: TGTGCCAGCAGTCCGGGACAGGGGTCTTTAACGCAGTATTTT; CDR3 protein: CASSPGQGSLTQYF
J gene: TRBJ2-7; V gene: TRBV2; clone size: NA; D gene: TRBD2; CDR3 DNA: TGTGCCAGCAGCCAGGGACAGCTGACTAGCGGGGGGCGATCCTACGAGCAGTACTTC; CDR3 protein: CASSQGQLTSGGRSYEQYF
J gene: TRBJ2-1; V gene: TRBV19; clone size: NA; D gene: TRBD1; CDR3 DNA: TGTGCCAGTAGCCACCCGCTTACAGGGGGCAATGAGCAGTTCTTC; CDR3 protein: CASSHPLTGGNEQFF
J gene: TRBJ2-1; V gene: TRBV13; clone size: NA; D gene: TRBD2; CDR3 DNA: TGTGCCAGCAGCTTAGAAGCGGGAGGGTACAATGAGCAGTTCTTC; CDR3 protein: CASSLEAGGYNEQFF
J gene: TRBJ2-3; V gene: TRBV2; clone size: NA; D gene: NA; CDR3 DNA: TGTGCCAGCACTGGCAGCACAGATACGCAGTATTTT; CDR3 protein: CASTGSTDTQYF
J gene: TRBJ2-3; V gene: TRBV5-1; clone size: NA; D gene: NA; CDR3 DNA: TGCGCCAGCAGCTTTCTTACAAACAGACCCACAGATACGCAGTATTTT; CDR3 protein: CASSFLTNRPTDTQYF
J gene: TRBJ2-7; V gene: TRBV11-3; clone size: once; D gene: NA; CDR3 DNA: TGTGCCAGCAGCTTAGGAGTCTACGAGCAGTACTTC; CDR3 protein: CASSLGVYEQYF
J gene: TRBJ1-3; V gene: TRBV7-2; clone size: once; D gene: NA; CDR3 DNA: TGTGCCAGCAGCTTAGCCCGATACAGCTCCATATATTTT; CDR3 protein: CASSLARYSSIYF
J gene: TRBJ1-6; V gene: TRBV6-1; clone size: NA; D gene: TRBD1; CDR3 DNA: TGTGCCAGCAGCCAAAGACAGGGCGGTTCACCCCTCCACTTT; CDR3 protein: CASSQRQGGSPLHF
J gene: TRBJ1-1; V gene: TRBV5-1; clone size: NA; D gene: TRBD1; CDR3 DNA: TGCGCCAGCAGCTTGAGTACAGGGGTTACGACTGAAGCTTTCTTT; CDR3 protein: CASSLSTGVTTEAFF